This T cell receptor beta chain was retrieved from a study of T-cell reconstitution after alpha-beta-depleted transplantation in children (dated by TCRdb to the mid-2010s). Regarding the complete study: Using TCR repertoire profiling, the study followed T-cell immune reconstitution in a quantitative way in children after TCRalphabeta/CD19-depleted allogeneic hematopoietic cell transplantation.

Libraries were built with PCR. The listed sequencing device is Illumina HiSeq 2500. TCR libraries were prepared with molecular barcoding, using unique molecular identifiers to normalize TCRbeta repertoire quantification. The raw public data were reprocessed by TCRdb itself: fastp quality trimming at Q25, MiXCR clonotype calling, in-frame beta chains only. Each record represents a unique CDR3 protein, reported with the most common genes and DNA among its rows. This sample has about 76,000 distinct CDR3 sequences in its table, and roughly 15% of those were observed once. The top ten clonotypes cover 25% to 30% of the sample. Read against the paper, the sample's treatment or condition label means: allogeneic hematopoietic cell transplantation with graft depleted of TCRalphabeta T cells and CD19 B cells. The transplant recipients were children given TCRalphabeta/CD19-depleted allogeneic hematopoietic cell grafts.

Including cysteine and phenylalanine, the CDR3 has 15 amino acids. Only the CDR3 region is kept as DNA, spanning 45 bases read in frame from base 1. V lost 2 bases and J lost 1 base, and the count of bases not matched to a germline gene is 5. CDR1 and CDR2, per the germline V gene, are SGHRS and YFSETQ. This clonotype was detected ten times or more. The antigen it binds to is not known. The record has no base qualities; no much larger clone is one base away. Paper-wide results and their limitations: About two months after transplant, the apparently early recovery of alphabetaT-cell counts reportedly depended on just several hundred clones that had expanded rapidly and came from non-depleted graft cells. The high TCRbeta diversity at day 60 in some patients was ascribed to recipient T cells and intrathymic progenitors that had survived conditioning. Hyperexpanded clone frequencies declined over subsequent months; after one year, T-cell counts and TCRbeta diversity were mostly attributed to newly produced T cells.

The sequenced sample was PBMCs, mostly from graft donor cells, obtained 180 days after TCRalphabeta/CD19-depleted stem cell transplant. Here the chain combines TRBV5-1 and TRBJ1-2; the central 7 bases match TRBD1. The TCR sequence derives from a male patient between 2 and 15 years old who had a stem cell transplant for acute lymphoblastic leukemia, so the T cells may come from the graft donor. The CDR3 protein: CASSFRDSLNYGYTF. The sequenced DNA: TGCGCCAGCAGCTTCAGGGACAGCCTTAACTATGGCTACACCTTC.